These T cell receptor beta chains were read from a single sample in a study of spatial heterogeneity in lung cancer. TCRdb independently ran MiXCR on the 5' RACE reads; one entry per CDR3 protein. The sample includes about 44,000 distinct CDR3 sequences, roughly an eighth of them seen just once. This specimen was PBMCs, taken at surgery. The receptors were gathered from a male donor with early-stage non-small cell lung cancer. Each CDR3 is given with its conserved first and last residue. Fields, in order: V gene, J gene, clone size, D gene, CDR3 protein, CDR3 DNA. The D gene is left open where the match is weak. Clone size appears in some rows only: once, few, many, or a class for an expanded clone.

TRBV4-1	TRBJ1-6	few	TRBD1	CASSQYGDSLNSPLHF	TGCGCCAGCAGCCAGTACGGGGACAGTTTGAATTCACCCCTCCACTTT
TRBV7-9	TRBJ1-6	-	-	CASSFSGGDSPLHF	TGTGCCAGCAGCTTTTCCGGGGGTGATTCACCCCTCCACTTT
TRBV6-1	TRBJ1-1	many	TRBD1	CASSEGGTALKAFF	TGTGCCAGCAGTGAAGGGGGGACAGCCCTAAAAGCTTTCTTT
TRBV28	TRBJ2-7	-	TRBD1	CASSITGDTNEQYF	TGTGCCAGCAGTATAACAGGGGATACCAACGAGCAGTACTTC
TRBV29-1	TRBJ2-1	-	-	CSVARSEGNEQFF	TGCAGCGTCGCCCGATCAGAGGGGAATGAGCAGTTCTTC
TRBV7-9	TRBJ2-7	-	-	CASSLAVAGQYF	TGTGCCAGCAGCTTAGCGGTTGCAGGCCAGTACTTC
TRBV5-1	TRBJ2-5	-	-	CASSLDGETQYF	TGCGCCAGCAGCTTGGACGGAGAGACCCAGTACTTC
TRBV20-1	TRBJ1-4	-	-	CSARGGAGFNEKLFF	TGCAGTGCTAGAGGGGGGGCAGGCTTTAATGAAAAACTGTTTTTT
TRBV24-1	TRBJ2-1	many	-	CATSDSTDLTGRQDEQFF	TGTGCCACCAGTGATTCTACCGACTTGACGGGGAGGCAAGATGAGCAGTTCTTC
TRBV4-1	TRBJ2-2	-	-	CASSQVALASGELFF	TGCGCCAGCAGCCAAGTGGCACTAGCAAGCGGGGAGCTGTTTTTT
TRBV12-3/TRBV12-4	TRBJ1-5	few	-	CASSFNGQEPQHF	TGTGCCAGCAGTTTCAATGGTCAGGAGCCCCAGCATTTT
TRBV7-9	TRBJ2-3	few	TRBD1	CASSSDREPDTQYF	TGTGCCAGCAGCTCCGACAGGGAGCCAGATACGCAGTATTTT
TRBV2	TRBJ2-7	once	-	CASAGTDLGEQYF	TGTGCCAGCGCGGGGACCGATCTGGGGGAGCAGTACTTC
TRBV11-1	TRBJ2-7	-	-	CASSPLPGEQYF	TGTGCCAGCAGCCCCCTACCTGGCGAGCAGTACTTC
TRBV5-1	TRBJ2-5	few	-	CASSLGASQIETQYF	TGCGCCAGCAGCTTGGGGGCTTCGCAAATAGAGACCCAGTACTTC
TRBV29-1	TRBJ2-7	many	TRBD1	CSVSGTGALEQYF	TGCAGCGTGAGCGGGACAGGGGCCCTGGAACAGTACTTC
TRBV28	TRBJ2-7	-	TRBD2	CASSLGTSASYEQYF	TGTGCCAGCAGTTTAGGGACTAGCGCCTCCTACGAGCAGTACTTC
TRBV5-6	TRBJ2-1	-	TRBD1	CASSLGTGAPYNEQFF	TGTGCCAGCAGCTTAGGGACAGGTGCCCCCTACAATGAGCAGTTCTTC
TRBV7-2	TRBJ2-5	-	-	CASSLGARGETQYF	TGTGCCAGCAGCTTAGGGGCCCGAGGAGAGACCCAGTACTTC
TRBV20-1	TRBJ2-1	-	TRBD2	CSAREFSGGRQFF	TGCAGTGCTAGAGAGTTTAGCGGGGGCAGGCAGTTCTTC
TRBV4-3	TRBJ2-7	many	TRBD2	CASSQGTSGTYEQYF	TGCGCCAGCAGCCAAGGGACTAGCGGCACCTACGAGCAGTACTTC
TRBV15	TRBJ1-1	few	TRBD1	CATSRSPTYRGRAEAFF	TGTGCCACCAGCAGATCGCCGACTTACAGGGGAAGGGCTGAAGCTTTCTTT
TRBV7-9	TRBJ1-3	many	-	CASSSQTVSSGNTIYF	TGTGCCAGCAGCTCCCAGACTGTGAGCTCTGGAAACACCATATATTTT
TRBV5-5	TRBJ2-5	-	TRBD1	CASSPPGTGRQETQYF	TGTGCCAGCAGCCCTCCCGGGACAGGAAGACAAGAGACCCAGTACTTC
TRBV4-1	TRBJ2-2	many	TRBD2	CASSGRLAGDSYTGELFF	TGCGCCAGCAGCGGCCGCCTAGCGGGAGACAGCTACACCGGGGAGCTGTTTTTT